This T cell receptor beta chain was sequenced for a study of blood T cells in healthy people across ages (dated by TCRdb to about 2015). For the wider study: In model experiments, template switching captured roughly one uniquely barcoded TCR beta cDNA molecule for every two T cells. The study measured age-related changes in TCR beta repertoire diversity using deep sequencing normalized with unique cDNA molecular identifiers. The donors were split into four age groups: young (average 16 years), middle-aged (39), aged (around 67) and long-lived (about 82). Donors of different ages were randomly distributed across sequencing lanes to avoid experimental bias. The study analyzed two additional independent replicas of 1 million unique cDNA reads from the same blood draw for two donors, one aged 18 to 30 and one aged 80 or older.

General study outcomes and caveats: Estimates of total diversity based on one million sequenced T cells were considered lower bounds and underestimates. Compared with the aged group, more naive CD4+ T cells, fewer expanded clones and increased TCR diversity were shown by the long-lived group, suggesting age selection. Since profiling was done on bulk unsorted PBMCs, naive and antigen-experienced compartments could not be conclusively compared. There was a strong correlation between observed TCR beta diversity and the percentage of naive T cells measured by flow cytometry. Observed TCR beta diversity per million T cells fell roughly linearly with age, and a significant reduction was already apparent by age about 36. The CMV infection status of donors was not known, potentially confounding age-related changes in expanded clonotypes.

The 39 donors, aged 6 to 90 years, were systemically healthy Caucasian individuals from Russia. Around 10 milliliters of peripheral blood were collected from each donor into EDTA-treated Vacutainer tubes. Ficoll-Paque density-gradient centrifugation was used to isolate PBMCs, with at least 6.5 million per sample. Total RNA was extracted from PBMCs with Trizol reagent, with at least 5.5 micrograms obtained per sample. For every donor, flow cytometry on a PBMC aliquot measured the percentage of naive CD45RAhigh/CD27high T cells. The V and J ends are trimmed by 0 bases and 3 bases, leaving 11 bases between them. The germline V gene provides CDR1 LGHNA and CDR2 YNFKEQ. There are 15 amino acids in the CDR3, from cysteine to phenylalanine inclusive. Only CDR3 DNA remains: 45 bases, in frame from the first base. To prepare the library, 5' RACE was applied. Sequencing took place on an Illumina HiSeq 2500. A second PCR of roughly 6 to 12 cycles was run with a J-beta primer mix and a sample-barcoded 5' primer. Each TCR beta cDNA molecule received a unique molecular identifier from a template-switch 5' adaptor carrying 12 random nucleotides. Each sample yielded at least 2.5 million CDR3-containing paired-end reads. First-strand cDNA was synthesized from all RNA with the Mint cDNA synthesis kit, primed by a TRBC-specific oligonucleotide. After uracil-DNA glycosylase treatment, a first 18-cycle PCR used universal primers M1SS and BC2_uni_R on all cDNA. Under the source paper's analysis protocol: Normalization of each sample was performed by random selection of 1 million high-quality reads, each carrying a distinct molecular identifier. Instead of being binned into consensus sequences, reads that shared molecular identifiers were thrown out. MiTCR, with a Q25 quality threshold and the strictest error-elimination algorithm, was used for CDR3 identification, clonotype clustering and error correction. A nonparametric unseen species model with Euler transformation was used to estimate a lower bound on total TCR beta diversity. TCRdb reran the public reads through fastp at Q25 and MiXCR, keeping productive beta chains. Identical CDR3 proteins give one entry, which carries the most common genes and DNA. TCRdb, rather than the study authors, made the V and J calls. This sample gives hundreds of thousands of distinct CDR3 sequences in total; about half of them show up just once. About a third of the sample lies in the top ten.

This clonotype was seen more than once but under ten times. Its antigen remains unidentified. No much larger clone exists at a distance of one base, and base qualities are not known. Specimen: blood. The chain was built from TRBV4-2 and TRBJ2-5, with a weak D call of TRBD1 (5 bases match). The source is a woman aged 55-69 years in good health. The CDR3 sequence is CASSQDLQGKETQYF. The DNA sequence is TGTGCCAGCAGCCAAGATCTGCAGGGAAAAGAGACCCAGTACTTC.